This T cell receptor beta chain was found in a study of read filtering for tumor transcriptome and immune sequencing. From roughly 390 ng of RNA, a library with molecular barcoded alpha/delta and beta/gamma adaptors was made. TCRdb fed the reads into MiXCR, producing one record per CDR3 protein. The table includes some 130,000 distinct CDR3 sequences, around 14% detected once. This clonotype was detected many times. This receptor was taken from a donor at least 40 years old with multiple myeloma. Sequencing used a population of CD138-negative cells sorted from bone marrow.

CDR3 protein: CSSEAEDTEAFF. The CDR3 DNA follows: TGCAGTTCTGAGGCGGAAGACACTGAAGCTTTCTTT. The chain joins TRBV20-1 to TRBJ1-1, with D unresolved. The V end lost 8 bases, the J end lost 3 bases, and 13 bases lay between the germline ends. CDR1 is DFQATT, CDR2 SNEGSKA, per germline (reference sequence). This CDR3 comprises 12 residues.